This T cell receptor beta chain came from a study of Ad26.COV2.S vaccination and SARS-CoV-2 variants. Study-wide background: Once or twice, 56 days apart, Ad26.COV2.S was delivered intramuscularly. Study-level results: Participants given vaccine showed non-spike TCR breadth similar to that of placebo recipients.

Regarding this clone: No antigen is known for it.

TCRdb's copy holds only in-frame clones and misses some; the assay was immunoSEQ multiplex PCR. The sample yields roughly 400,000 clones, over 80% seen once. V was pared by 2 bases and J by 5 bases, with 7 bases of the junction left unmatched. Germline assignment: CDR1 LGHNA and CDR2 YSLEER. CDR3 length: 15 amino acids. Sample treatment: 15 to 20 received Ad26.COV2.S at low or high dose, single or two shots; 5 received placebo; per-sample allocation not given. Collection of the samples took place on day 63 after the first injection of vaccine or placebo. A Boston donor was an adult aged 18-55 years. The chain is built from TRBV4-3 and TRBJ1-2; 8 positions match TRBD1. The clonotype originates from a person between 18 and 65 years old who received the Ad26.COV2.S COVID-19 vaccine or a placebo. The source was peripheral blood, collected in a trial of Ad26.COV2.S vaccine versus placebo. Here the CDR3 reads CASSQYQGARYGYTF. The CDR3 nucleotides read TGCGCCAGCAGCCAATATCAGGGGGCGCGGTATGGCTACACCTTC.